This TCR beta chain was captured in a study of PD-1 blockade in classical Hodgkin lymphoma. Study overall: Administration of nivolumab to patients was at 3 mg/kg intravenously every 2 weeks. Whole-study findings and limits: With CD4+ cells, TCR diversity rose significantly by C4D1, but not with CD8+ cells. The authors have not defined what causes the repertoire differences, possibly disease activity or prior therapy.

Here immunoSEQ multiplex PCR was the method, and the copy in TCRdb shows in-frame clones only, minus some. The sample records fewer than 25,000 clones, 70% to 90% being singletons. V shed 3 bases and J 8 bases; nucleotides not matched to a gene: 6. Germline values: CDR1 SNHLY, CDR2 FYNNEI. The length of the CDR3 is 13 residues. All trial patients relapsed after autologous stem cell transplantation. Complete response, partial response or progressive disease made up the best responses. Notes on this clone: Its antigen is unknown.

The sequence was collected from a human donor with classical Hodgkin lymphoma. The rearrangement uses TRBV2 and TRBJ1-2; 7 bases align to TRBD1. The sequenced sample was peripheral blood mononuclear cells (PBMCs), obtained before the second cycle of nivolumab. CDR3 residues: CASSDDRVGGYTF. CDR3 DNA: TGTGCCAGCAGTGATGACAGGGTTGGAGGCTACACCTTC.